This T cell receptor (beta chain) was identified during a study of T cells after yellow fever vaccination. From the 5' RACE reads, TCRdb called clonotypes with MiXCR, one entry per CDR3 protein. Of hundreds of thousands of distinct CDR3 sequences detected, less than 9.5% appear once; the ten largest clones hold about 3%. The source was CD4+ T cells sorted from PBMCs, collected 5 days after the yellow fever booster vaccination. This TCR was sampled from a man aged 18 to 30 who received the YFV17D yellow fever vaccine.

The DNA for the CDR3 is TGCGCCAGCAGCTCGGGACTCAGAACGGGCGAGACCCAGTACTTC. Residues: CASSSGLRTGETQYF. The chain has TRBV5-1 and TRBJ2-5, with D maybe TRBD2 (6 bases). This CDR3 region has 15 residues. Trimming left V 3 bases short and J 5 bases short, with 17 bases between. Germline assignment: CDR1 SGHRS and CDR2 YFSETQ. Using reference TRBV5-1 and TRBJ2-5 for the parts outside the CDR3, the full variable domain is KAGVTQTPRYLIKTRGQQVTLSCSPISGHRSVSWYQQTPGQGLQFLFEYFSETQRNKGNFPGRFSGRQFSNSRSEMNVSTLELGDSALYLCASSSGLRTGETQYFGPGTRLLVL.